The 18 T cell receptor beta chains listed next were all sequenced from one sample in a study of cytomegalovirus exposure and HLA in healthy donors. The PCR made use of 60 Vbeta and 13 Jbeta primers. Sequenced by immunoSEQ multiplex PCR; TCRdb stores in-frame clones only, minus some. The table shows about 190,000 clones, with more than 75% occurring only once. Input material: PBMCs. All receptors derive from a woman aged 45 to 65 in good health and CMV-seropositive.

The chain recombines TRBV27 with TRBJ2-7, with TRBD1 identical over 7 bases. V dropped 2 bases and J dropped 4; count of bases not matched to a gene: 8. The CDR3 totals 15 residues. Germline CDR1 is MNHEY and CDR2 is SMNVEV (reference sequence). The chain's CDR3 is CASSLRSVRGYEQYF. The CDR3 bases are TGTGCCAGCAGTTTAAGGTCGGTCAGGGGGTACGAGCAGTACTTC.

The chain combines TRBV29-1 with TRBJ1-2, with TRBD1 as a possible D gene (5 bases). Germline-derived CDR1 and CDR2 are SQVTM and ANQGSEA. CDR3 length equals 12 residues. Trimming cost V 2 bases and J 4 bases, with 8 bases left between them. This chain's CDR3 is CSVEPGGYGYTF. The CDR3, as DNA: TGCAGCGTTGAACCCGGGGGCTATGGCTACACCTTC.

This chain connects TRBV6-1 to TRBJ1-6; TRBD1 matches at 9 bases. Germline V gene sequence: CDR1 MNHNS, CDR2 SASEGT. The V and J ends lost 1 base and 10 bases, in that order; junction bases with no gene match: 5. CDR3 length equals 15 residues. CDR3 loop: CASSEGGTGPSPLHF. Written as DNA, the CDR3 is TGTGCCAGCAGTGAAGGAGGGACAGGGCCCTCACCCCTCCACTTT.

J is TRBJ1-4 and V is TRBV6-5; 8 bases are a match to TRBD1. The CDR3 has 14 residues. V gave up 6 bases and J gave up 4 bases; unmatched junction bases: 4. Per the germline V gene, CDR1 is MNHEY and CDR2 is SVGAGI. DNA of the CDR3: TGTGCCAGCAGCCGGGACAGGATTAATGAAAAACTGTTTTTT. Translation: CASSRDRINEKLFF.

This chain joins TRBV6-5 and TRBJ1-1; unclear D gene. With 0 bases removed from V and 0 bases from J, the gap between germline ends came to 8 bases. This CDR3 has 15 amino acids. Germline V gene data show CDR1 as MNHEY and CDR2 as SVGAGI. The CDR3 spells CASSYSRRLNTEAFF. The CDR3 nucleotides are TGTGCCAGCAGTTACTCACGCAGATTGAACACTGAAGCTTTCTTT.

The chain couples TRBV5-1 to TRBJ1-6; weak D call: TRBD1 (5 bases). Germline V gene lookup returns CDR1 SGHRS and CDR2 YFSETQ. Trimming pared 1 base from V and 10 bases from J, leaving 15 bases between. CDR3 length equals 15 residues. In DNA form, the CDR3 reads TGCGCCAGCAGCTTGCATCTGGGAGGGGAATCACCCCTCCACTTT. As protein: CASSLHLGGESPLHF.

With regard to this clone: In the same sample, other DNA sequences code for this CDR3. CDR3 amino acids: CASSLDDRANYGYTF. The CDR3 DNA is TGTGCCAGCAGCTTGGACGACAGGGCTAACTATGGCTACACCTTC. The rearrangement links TRBV5-5 to TRBJ1-2, with 7 bases aligning to TRBD1. Germline V gene data show CDR1 as SGHKS and CDR2 as YYEKEE (reference sequence). The CDR3 is 15 residues long. Trimming cost V 0 bases and J 0 bases; bases outside gene matches: 2.

This clone was seen only once. The chain has TRBV7-2 and TRBJ2-7; D gene uncertain. Trimming took off 3 bases at V and 5 bases at J, with 11 bases between the two ends. CDR3 size: 13 residues. Germline values: CDR1 SGHTA, CDR2 FQGNSA. CDR3 sequence (DNA): TGTGCCAGCAGCTTCCCCCGTTCCCACGAGCAGTACTTC. Its translation: CASSFPRSHEQYF.

Remarks on this clone: At one end the junction does not follow the germline gene, possibly because of a read error. The chain employs TRBV7-9 and TRBJ2-1; D uncertain. Germline CDR1 is SEHNR and CDR2 is FQNEAQ (reference sequence). This CDR3 comprises 12 residues. This CDR3 is CSSSLGENEQFF. Here the CDR3 DNA reads TGTTCCAGCAGTCTAGGCGAGAATGAGCAGTTCTTC. The complete variable domain, with remaining parts taken from reference TRBV7-9 and TRBJ2-1, reads DTGVSQNPRHKITKRGQNVTFRCDPISEHNRLYWYRQTLGQGPEFLTYFQNEAQLEKSRLLSDRFSAERPKGSFSTLEIQRTEQGDSAMYLCSSSLGENEQFFGPGTRLTVL.

To note about this clone: An end of the junction does not agree with germline; a read error may underlie this. The chain has TRBV6-4 and TRBJ2-7; 9 positions match TRBD1. This CDR3 is built from 15 residues. Germline CDR1 reads MRHNA; CDR2 reads SNTAGT. DNA of the CDR3: TGTGCCAGCAGTTACTCGCGGGACAGGGATTACGAGCAGTACTTC. Residues: CASSYSRDRDYEQYF.

J is TRBJ2-1 and V is TRBV19, with 11 bases matching TRBD2. Per germline, CDR1 LNHDA and CDR2 SQIVND (reference sequence). V trimming: 2 bases; J trimming: 8 bases; junction bases outside the gene matches: 5. The CDR3 length is 15 residues. DNA of the CDR3: TGTGCCAGTAGTATACTAGCGGGGGGTGACGATGAGCAGTTCTTC. It is translated as CASSILAGGDDEQFF.

The chain recombines TRBV11-2 with TRBJ2-5; 9 nucleotides line up with TRBD2. Germline CDR1 is SGHAT and CDR2 is FQNNGV. The CDR3 is 17 amino acids. V was pared by 2 bases and J by 5 bases, with 12 bases of the junction left unmatched. Here the CDR3 DNA reads TGTGCCAGCAGCTTAAGGAGCGGGGGGTCTTATAAGGAGACCCAGTACTTC. Residues: CASSLRSGGSYKETQYF. The full variable domain, completed using reference TRBV11-2 and TRBJ2-5, is EAGVAQSPRYKIIEKRQSVAFWCNPISGHATLYWYQQILGQGPKLLIQFQNNGVVDDSQLPKDRFSAERLKGVDSTLKIQPAKLEDSAVYLCASSLRSGGSYKETQYFGPGTRLLVL.

This chain uses TRBV15 with TRBJ2-6; 9 positions agree with TRBD1. The CDR3 has 19 amino acids. V lost 2 bases and J lost 0; bases outside the gene matches: 8. From germline, CDR1 is LNHNV and CDR2 YYDKDF (reference sequence). CDR3 loop: CATSRSPGQGTSGANVLTF. Here the CDR3 DNA reads TGTGCCACCAGCAGATCCCCGGGACAGGGAACCTCTGGGGCCAACGTCCTGACTTTC.

This sequence joins TRBV4-2 and TRBJ2-3; the match to TRBD2 covers 8 bases. V shed 1 base, J shed 6 bases, and the junction held 9 bases outside the gene matches. The CDR3 sequence is 16 residues long. Germline loops: CDR1 LGHNA, CDR2 YNFKEQ. The CDR3 loop reads CASSQVQRGSDDTQYF. In nucleotides, the CDR3 is TGTGCCAGCAGCCAAGTTCAGCGGGGGTCTGATGATACGCAGTATTTT.

This clone has only one observation. The chain combines TRBV6-5 with TRBJ2-7; maybe TRBD2 (5 bases). The ends were cut back, 5 bases at V and 7 bases at J, with 18 bases in the middle. Germline values: CDR1 MNHEY, CDR2 SVGAGI. CDR3 length equals 14 residues. The CDR3 nucleotides are TGTGCCAGCAGTATGGACGGGGAGTCGTTAGAGCAGTACTTC. It codes for CASSMDGESLEQYF.

The CDR3 protein is CASSSHHRARTNEKLFF. CDR3 bases: TGTGCCAGCAGCTCACATCACAGGGCTAGGACTAATGAAAAACTGTTTTTT. V is TRBV11-3 and J is TRBJ1-4, with D possibly being TRBD1 (6 bases). The CDR3 is 17 amino acids. The V end was cut by 4 bases, the J end by 2 bases, with 17 bases between. Looked up from germline, CDR1 is SGHNT and CDR2 is YENEEA.

This chain links TRBV2 with TRBJ1-1; D is possibly TRBD1 (6 bases). The CDR3 is 13 amino acids. V was clipped by 11 bases and J by 5 bases, with 18 bases between them. Germline values: CDR1 SNHLY, CDR2 FYNNEI. CDR3: CAGMSQGRTEAFF. The DNA of the CDR3 is TGTGCCGGAATGTCCCAGGGGAGAACTGAAGCTTTCTTT.

The rearrangement uses TRBV7-9 and TRBJ2-7; 10 bases align to TRBD1. Trimming took 5 bases from V and 5 from J; bases not matched to a gene: 6. Germline CDR1 SEHNR, CDR2 FQNEAQ (reference sequence). CDR3 length: 14 amino acids. The DNA of the CDR3 is TGTGCCAGCAGCCCTGACAGGGGGCGGGACGAGCAGTACTTC. This encodes CASSPDRGRDEQYF.